Each of the 30 T cell receptor beta chains below was sequenced from the same sample in a study of early T cells in non-severe SARS-CoV-2 infection. TCRdb re-called the 5' RACE reads through MiXCR, storing one row per CDR3 protein. The profile shows 60,000 to 65,000 distinct CDR3 sequences, 8% to 9% of them singletons. The sequenced sample was whole blood, obtained at baseline. These receptors all come from an adult who was a healthcare worker with PCR-confirmed SARS-CoV-2 infection or an uninfected control (not recorded which).

The chain uses TRBV19 and TRBJ1-5; the D gene is possibly TRBD1 (5 bases). Trimming shortened V by 7 bases and J by 6 bases, and 16 bases separated the two germline ends. CDR3 length equals 14 residues. Germline loops: CDR1 LNHDA, CDR2 SQIVND (reference sequence). CDR3 nucleotides: TGTGCCAGTACTTATAGCGGGGGATTTCAGCCCCAGCATTTT. Translating gives CASTYSGGFQPQHF. Full variable domain (outside the CDR3, taken from reference TRBV19 and TRBJ1-5): DGGITQSPKYLFRKEGQNVTLSCEQNLNHDAMYWYRQDPGQGLRLIYYSQIVNDFQKGDIAEGYSVSREKKESFPLTVTSAQKNPTAFYLCASTYSGGFQPQHFGDGTRLSIL.

This clonotype was detected many times. The V call is TRBV20-1, the J call TRBJ2-3; 14 bases match TRBD2. Looked up from germline, CDR1 is DFQATT and CDR2 is SNEGSKA (reference sequence). V shed 6 bases and J 2 bases; nucleotides not matched to a gene: 13. The CDR3 totals 18 residues. CDR3 residues: CSASGTSGGGYSTDTQYF. In nucleotides, the CDR3 is TGCAGTGCCTCCGGGACTAGCGGGGGCGGCTACTCCACAGATACGCAGTATTTT.

The chain recombines TRBV4-3 with TRBJ2-1; D might be TRBD2 (5 bases). Germline V gene lookup returns CDR1 LGHNA and CDR2 YSLEER. Trimming shortened V by 0 bases and J by 0 bases, and 9 bases separated the two germline ends. The CDR3 has 16 amino acids. CDR3 nucleotides: TGCGCCAGCAGCCAAGAGGTGGGAGACTCCTACAATGAGCAGTTCTTC. It translates to CASSQEVGDSYNEQFF.

In its sample, this clonotype was seen a few times. The chain is built from TRBV6-2 or TRBV6-3 and TRBJ2-7; TRBD2 is a possible D gene (6 bases). The CDR3 contains 15 residues. CDR1 and CDR2 (germline): MNHEY, SVGEGT. V was pared by 2 bases and J by 2 bases, with 13 bases between. The CDR3 sequence is CASSYDVGGTYEQYF. CDR3 coding DNA: TGTGCCAGCAGTTACGACGTGGGAGGAACCTACGAGCAGTACTTC.

This clonotype was counted a few times. V and J are TRBV7-2 and TRBJ1-1; no definite D call. Trimming stripped 6 bases from V and 4 bases from J, with 12 bases between. The CDR3 is 13 residues long. Germline values: CDR1 SGHTA, CDR2 FQGNSA. CDR3 sequence (DNA): TGTGCCAGCAGTTATGACCGCCGCACTGAAGCTTTCTTT. This gives the protein CASSYDRRTEAFF.

This clonotype was picked up a small number of times. This chain joins TRBV27 and TRBJ1-6; D is ambiguous. This CDR3 is built from 15 residues. Germline loops: CDR1 MNHEY, CDR2 SMNVEV (reference sequence). V was clipped by 5 bases and J by 5 bases, with 13 bases between them. CDR3: CASSPRPFHNSPLHF. The CDR3 DNA follows: TGTGCCAGCAGTCCCCGGCCTTTCCATAATTCACCCCTCCACTTT.

This clonotype was picked up a small number of times. The V call is TRBV6-2 or TRBV6-3, the J call TRBJ2-7, with D unclear. V was cut by 4 bases and J by 3 bases, with 10 bases left in between. The CDR3 length is 13 residues. Germline V CDR1 and CDR2: MNHEY, SVGEGT. CDR3 loop: CASSFRPGYEQYF. As DNA, the CDR3 is TGTGCCAGCAGTTTCCGTCCCGGCTACGAGCAGTACTTC.

In this sample, this clonotype turned up a few times. The rearrangement uses TRBV7-3 and TRBJ2-2; D possibly corresponds to TRBD2 (5 bases). The CDR3 runs to 16 residues. Trimming removed 3 bases at V and 0 bases at J, with 11 bases between. Germline V lookup: CDR1 SGHTA, CDR2 FQGTGA. The CDR3 coding sequence is TGTGCCAGCAGCTTTCAACCGGGGTCGAACACCGGGGAGCTGTTTTTT. Translating gives CASSFQPGSNTGELFF. The full variable domain, with the rest looked up from reference TRBV7-3 and TRBJ2-2, is GAGVSQTPSNKVTEKGKYVELRCDPISGHTALYWYRQSLGQGPEFLIYFQGTGAADDSGLPNDRFFAVRPEGSVSTLKIQRTERGDSAVYLCASSFQPGSNTGELFFGEGSRLTVL.

This clonotype was counted between two and nine times. This sequence joins TRBV3-1 and TRBJ2-7, with D perhaps TRBD1 (6 bases). V was cut by 5 bases and J by 4 bases, with 18 bases left in between. CDR1 is LGHDT and CDR2 is YNNKEL in the germline V gene (reference sequence). The length of the CDR3 is 15 residues. CDR3 nucleotides: TGTGCCAGCAGCGACCAGGGGTTTCTAGTATACGAGCAGTACTTC. It specifies CASSDQGFLVYEQYF.

The gene calls are TRBV2 and TRBJ1-5, with D possibly being TRBD1 (5 bases). V gave up 7 bases and J gave up 1 base, with 14 bases separating them. The CDR3 is 15 amino acids. Germline V gives CDR1 SNHLY, CDR2 FYNNEI. The DNA of the CDR3 is TGTGCCAGCACCTCAGGGAGTTACAGCAATCAGCCCCAGCATTTT. Translated, it gives CASTSGSYSNQPQHF.

This clonotype was counted between two and nine times. The chain uses TRBV20-1 and TRBJ2-7; D is perhaps TRBD1 (6 bases). The CDR3 sequence is 15 residues long. Germline loops: CDR1 DFQATT, CDR2 SNEGSKA (reference sequence). V lost 3 bases, J lost 0 bases, and 15 bases lay in between. The CDR3: CSARSWTDSSYEQYF. The CDR3 DNA follows: TGCAGTGCTAGGTCGTGGACGGACAGCTCCTACGAGCAGTACTTC.

This chain links TRBV2 with TRBJ1-5; 7 bases are shared with TRBD1. The trim removed 8 bases at V and 0 bases at J, leaving 4 bases unmatched. CDR3 length: 14 amino acids. Germline V gene lookup returns CDR1 SNHLY and CDR2 FYNNEI. The CDR3 coding sequence is TGTGCCAGCCAGACAGGGACTAGCAATCAGCCCCAGCATTTT. This codes for CASQTGTSNQPQHF.

This clonotype has at least ten counts. V usage is TRBV2 and J usage is TRBJ1-1; 8 bases are shared with TRBD1. This CDR3 contains 14 residues. Germline V gene sequence: CDR1 SNHLY, CDR2 FYNNEI. V shed 4 bases and J 4 bases; nucleotides not matched to a gene: 5. The CDR3 nucleotides are TGTGCCAGCAGTGGGGAAGGGACAGGCACTGAAGCTTTCTTT. It yields the protein CASSGEGTGTEAFF.

This clonotype turned up a few times. The rearrangement links TRBV20-1 to TRBJ2-3; 10 bases fit TRBD2. Germline V gene sequence: CDR1 DFQATT, CDR2 SNEGSKA (reference sequence). After removal of 6 bases from V and 9 bases from J, the junction contained 3 bases not matched to a gene. The CDR3 sequence is 11 residues long. CDR3 residues: CSAELAGTQYF. The CDR3 DNA follows: TGCAGTGCCGAACTAGCGGGGACGCAGTATTTT.

At least ten counts were recorded for this clonotype. V gene TRBV30 combines with J gene TRBJ1-5; D unresolved. The CDR3 totals 14 residues. The V end was cut by 0 bases, the J end by 6 bases, with 12 bases between. Germline CDR1 reads GTSNPN; CDR2 reads SVGIG (reference sequence). The CDR3 sequence: CAWSVGGSFQPQHF. As DNA, the CDR3 is TGTGCCTGGAGTGTAGGCGGGTCTTTTCAGCCCCAGCATTTT.

The chain couples TRBV20-1 to TRBJ2-1; TRBD1 matches at 10 bases. V was clipped by 0 bases and J by 8 bases; unmatched bases: 4. In germline, CDR1 is DFQATT, CDR2 SNEGSKA (reference sequence). The CDR3 contains 14 residues. CDR3 sequence reads: CSARDWTGGYEQFF. CDR3 sequence (DNA): TGCAGTGCTAGAGACTGGACAGGGGGATATGAGCAGTTCTTC.

Many counts were recorded for this clonotype. The rearrangement links TRBV29-1 to TRBJ2-1, with 7 bases lining up with TRBD1. The V gene's germline CDR1 is SQVTM and CDR2 ANQGSEA. This CDR3 is 14 amino acids long. The trim removed 4 bases at V and 7 bases at J, leaving 10 bases unmatched. The CDR3 reads CSVAGQKGANEQFF. The CDR3 nucleotides read TGCAGCGTTGCGGGACAGAAGGGGGCAAATGAGCAGTTCTTC.

Only a few counts were recorded for this clonotype. V and J are TRBV7-2 and TRBJ2-4; tentative D call: TRBD1 (6 bases). The germline V gene encodes CDR1 SGHTA and CDR2 FQGNSA. The V end lost 1 base, the J end lost 8 bases, and 18 bases lay between the germline ends. There are 16 residues in the CDR3. CDR3 loop: CASSLGRGTLGHIQYF. The CDR3 DNA follows: TGTGCCAGCAGCTTAGGGCGAGGGACATTGGGACACATTCAGTACTTC.

This clonotype was detected only a few times. The CDR3 bases are TGTGCCAGCAGTACCCAGGGGGGGCCCGAGCAGTACTTC. It specifies CASSTQGGPEQYF. J is TRBJ2-7 and V is TRBV12-3 or TRBV12-4; perhaps D is TRBD1 or TRBD2 (7 bases each). The CDR3 sequence is 13 residues long. The V and J ends lost 5 bases and 6 bases respectively, with 14 bases between them.

This clonotype was observed a few times. The rearrangement joins TRBV4-1 to TRBJ2-5, with D perhaps TRBD1 or TRBD2 (5 bases each). The ends were cut back, 0 bases at V and 7 bases at J, with 12 bases in the middle. CDR3 length equals 14 residues. CDR1 and CDR2 (germline): MGHRA, YSYEKL. The CDR3 region has the DNA TGCGCCAGCAGCCAAGAAGGGGACGCTATGACCCAGTACTTC. Protein: CASSQEGDAMTQYF.

V usage is TRBV10-3 and J usage is TRBJ2-1; D gene uncertain. Between the trimmed V and J ends, which lost 8 bases and 3 bases, there was a span of 11 bases. CDR1 and CDR2 (germline): ENHRY, SYGVKD. There are 13 residues in the CDR3. The CDR3 reads CAIAGSGYNEQFF. The CDR3 nucleotides read TGTGCCATCGCCGGGTCCGGCTACAATGAGCAGTTCTTC.

This clonotype has just a few counts. This chain uses TRBV11-1 with TRBJ2-5; D might be TRBD1 or TRBD2, each matching 5 bases. This CDR3 is built from 18 residues. V was cut by 1 base and J by 4 bases, with 22 bases left in between. Looked up from germline, CDR1 is SGHAT and CDR2 is FQDESV (reference sequence). The CDR3 DNA follows: TGTGCCAGCAGCTTAGACCATAATCCCGCCGGGACGCGAGAGACCCAGTACTTC. Amino acids: CASSLDHNPAGTRETQYF.

Many counts were recorded for this clonotype. This chain connects TRBV18 to TRBJ2-3; 8 bases line up with TRBD2. Per the germline V gene, CDR1 is KGHSH and CDR2 is LQKENI. This CDR3 has 18 amino acids. The ends lost 0 bases at V and 5 bases at J; junction bases unmatched: 13. CDR3 sequence: CASSPPGPTAGVGDTQYF. In DNA, the CDR3 is TGTGCCAGCTCACCACCCGGTCCTACAGCGGGAGTTGGAGATACGCAGTATTTT.

Many counts were recorded for this clonotype. The rearrangement links TRBV7-2 to TRBJ1-1; a weak D match, TRBD1 (5 bases). Germline CDR1 reads SGHTA; CDR2 reads FQGNSA. The V and J ends lost 1 base and 0 bases respectively, with 9 bases between them. The CDR3 covers 15 residues. The CDR3: CASSLGSGMNTEAFF. Written as DNA, the CDR3 is TGTGCCAGCAGCTTAGGGTCAGGGATGAACACTGAAGCTTTCTTT.

V gene TRBV11-2 combines with J gene TRBJ2-5; 9 bases are shared with TRBD1. V gave up 3 bases and J gave up 0 bases; unmatched junction bases: 5. The CDR3 consists of 16 residues. Germline CDR1 and CDR2: SGHAT and FQNNGV. This CDR3 reads CASSLRTGAYQETQYF. DNA of the CDR3: TGTGCCAGCAGCTTGCGGACAGGGGCCTACCAAGAGACCCAGTACTTC.

The CDR3 DNA reads as TGCAGTGCCAGCTCGCAGGGTTTCGAGCAGTACTTC. It codes for CSASSQGFEQYF. The rearrangement joins TRBV20-1 to TRBJ2-7, with a tentative D call TRBD1 (5 bases). Trimming pared 6 bases from V and 6 bases from J, leaving 15 bases between. The CDR3 loop spans 12 amino acids. CDR1 and CDR2 (germline): DFQATT, SNEGSKA (reference sequence).

This clonotype was detected only a few times. The V gene is TRBV5-1, the J gene TRBJ1-3; weak D call: TRBD1 (5 bases). CDR1 SGHRS and CDR2 YFSETQ come from the germline V gene. Trimming took off 4 bases at V and 3 bases at J, with 11 bases between the two ends. The CDR3 contains 14 residues. CDR3 protein: CASSQGSGGNTIYF. In nucleotides, the CDR3 is TGCGCCAGCAGCCAGGGAAGTGGTGGAAACACCATATATTTT.

This clonotype has only a few counts. This chain joins TRBV4-1 and TRBJ2-1; D is perhaps TRBD2 (6 bases). CDR1 and CDR2 (germline): MGHRA, YSYEKL. Trimming cost V 1 base and J 4 bases, with 14 bases left between them. The CDR3 totals 16 residues. The chain's CDR3 is CASSQGRGTGYNEQFF. The CDR3 nucleotides are TGCGCCAGCAGCCAAGGTCGGGGGACTGGATACAATGAGCAGTTCTTC.

Written as DNA, the CDR3 is TGTGCCAGCAGCCTCACGGGACTGGGCTTCTACGAGCAGTACTTC. Its translation is CASSLTGLGFYEQYF. The rearrangement links TRBV11-2 to TRBJ2-7, with D perhaps matching TRBD2 (6 bases). CDR3 length equals 15 residues. V shed 5 bases and J shed 3 bases, with 17 bases lying between them. Germline lookup yields CDR1 SGHAT and CDR2 FQNNGV.

This clonotype appeared a few times. The genes are TRBV9 and TRBJ2-2, with 7 bases identical to TRBD2. The V and J ends lost 4 bases and 7 bases, in that order; junction bases with no gene match: 10. Germline V CDR1 and CDR2: SGDLS, YYNGEE. The CDR3 consists of 15 residues. CDR3 sequence: CASSPGTIADGELFF. Here the CDR3 DNA reads TGTGCCAGCAGCCCCGGGACTATCGCCGACGGGGAGCTGTTTTTT.